What follows are 20 T cell receptor beta chains derived from one specimen sequenced in a study of cytomegalovirus exposure and HLA in healthy donors. Primers for the PCR totalled 60 Vbeta and 13 Jbeta. Here immunoSEQ multiplex PCR was the method, and the copy in TCRdb shows in-frame clones only, minus some. The listing records 100,000 to 150,000 clones. Input material: PBMCs. The receptor set was obtained from a man in his forties in good health and CMV-seronegative.

V usage is TRBV11-2 and J usage is TRBJ2-7; no clear D. The CDR3 consists of 13 residues. Germline CDR1 and CDR2: SGHAT and FQNNGV. Trimming stripped 5 bases from V and 4 bases from J, with 12 bases between. DNA for the CDR3: TGTGCCAGCAGCCCCACTCGTTTGTACGAGCAGTACTTC. It specifies CASSPTRLYEQYF. The complete variable domain, with remaining parts taken from reference TRBV11-2 and TRBJ2-7, reads EAGVAQSPRYKIIEKRQSVAFWCNPISGHATLYWYQQILGQGPKLLIQFQNNGVVDDSQLPKDRFSAERLKGVDSTLKIQPAKLEDSAVYLCASSPTRLYEQYFGPGTRLTVT.

The rearrangement uses TRBV9 and TRBJ2-7; 13 nucleotides line up with TRBD2. The CDR3 runs 15 residues. After removal of 3 bases from V and 7 bases from J, the junction contained 7 bases not matched to a gene. Looked up from germline, CDR1 is SGDLS and CDR2 is YYNGEE. For the CDR3, the DNA is TGTGCCAGCAGCGGCGGACTAGCGGGAGTTGAAGAGCAGTACTTC. Protein sequence: CASSGGLAGVEEQYF.

The V call is TRBV5-1, the J call TRBJ1-3; perhaps TRBD1 as D (5 bases). The CDR3 has 16 residues. In germline, CDR1 is SGHRS, CDR2 YFSETQ. Deletions cut 0 bases from V and 0 bases from J, with 10 bases between. In nucleotides, the CDR3 is TGCGCCAGCAGCTTGGGTGGGGCCAGCTCTGGAAACACCATATATTTT. It codes for CASSLGGASSGNTIYF.

The V call is TRBV27, the J call TRBJ2-5, with 12 bases identical to TRBD2. Germline V gene lookup returns CDR1 MNHEY and CDR2 SMNVEV (reference sequence). After removal of 6 bases from V and 2 bases from J, the junction contained 4 bases not matched to a gene. This CDR3 contains 15 residues. The CDR3 here is CASRLAGGPQETQYF. The CDR3 DNA follows: TGTGCCAGCAGGCTAGCGGGAGGGCCACAAGAGACCCAGTACTTC.

This chain links TRBV6-4 with TRBJ2-3; maybe TRBD2 (6 bases). CDR3 size: 13 residues. From germline, CDR1 is MRHNA and CDR2 SNTAGT. The ends were cut back, 8 bases at V and 4 bases at J, with 13 bases in the middle. The CDR3 DNA reads as TGTGCCAGCTCCCCGAGCGGGCCAGATACGCAGTATTTT. This sequence encodes CASSPSGPDTQYF.

A note on this clone: This same CDR3 is encoded by further DNA sequences in the sample. The V call is TRBV9, the J call TRBJ2-1; 10 bases line up with TRBD2. V was clipped by 3 bases and J by 2 bases; unmatched bases: 20. The CDR3 contains 21 residues. Germline V CDR1 and CDR2: SGDLS, YYNGEE. The CDR3 DNA is TGTGCCAGCAGCGGGCCAGATGCTAGCGGGAGAATTGTTAAACCCTACAATGAGCAGTTCTTC. Amino acid sequence: CASSGPDASGRIVKPYNEQFF.

The chain is built from TRBV20-1 and TRBJ2-7; no clear D. The CDR3 has 11 residues. Germline V gives CDR1 DFQATT, CDR2 SNEGSKA (reference sequence). The V gene lost 0 bases and the J gene lost 4 bases, with 4 bases spanning the gap. CDR3 in amino acids: CSARDEYEQYF. The DNA of the CDR3 is TGCAGTGCTAGAGATGAGTACGAGCAGTACTTC.

The chain is built from TRBV5-1 and TRBJ2-1, with D possibly being TRBD1 (5 bases). V lost 5 bases, J lost 3 bases, and 18 bases lay in between. CDR1 SGHRS and CDR2 YFSETQ come from the germline V gene. The CDR3 consists of 16 residues. CDR3 region: CASRTRPGPIYNEQFF. The CDR3 bases are TGCGCCAGCAGAACGAGGCCAGGGCCGATCTACAATGAGCAGTTCTTC.

This chain links TRBV5-3 with TRBJ2-1, with TRBD2 identical over 13 bases. TRBV5-3 is an ORF; its function is uncertain. Trimming cost V 0 bases and J 8 bases; bases outside gene matches: 8. The CDR3 length is 17 residues. The CDR3 protein is CARSLAGLAGVTDEQFF. DNA for the CDR3: TGTGCCAGAAGCTTGGCCGGACTAGCGGGAGTTACCGATGAGCAGTTCTTC.

The rearrangement links TRBV7-3 to TRBJ2-1; a possible D gene is TRBD2 (6 bases). Germline V gene data show CDR1 as SGHTA and CDR2 as FQGTGA. This CDR3 contains 14 residues. The germline V and J ends were trimmed by 2 bases and 7 bases, with 12 bases remaining between them. Here the CDR3 DNA reads TGTGCCAGCAGCTTAGACGGGACTGGAAATGAGCAGTTCTTC. Translating gives CASSLDGTGNEQFF.

This chain joins TRBV5-4 and TRBJ2-2; 10 nucleotides align to TRBD1. CDR3 length equals 17 residues. The germline gives CDR1 SGHNT, CDR2 YYREEE (reference sequence). Losses at the gene ends were 4 bases for V and 9 bases for J; bases not matched to a gene: 15. The CDR3 nucleotides are TGTGCCAGCAGCAAAGGACAGGGGGAGGCTGCGGGGCGGGAGCTGTTTTTT. This sequence encodes CASSKGQGEAAGRELFF.

The chain joins TRBV2 to TRBJ2-7, with TRBD1 matching 7 bases. V gave up 5 bases and J gave up 3 bases; unmatched junction bases: 10. The germline gives CDR1 SNHLY, CDR2 FYNNEI. The CDR3 totals 15 residues. CDR3 in amino acids: CASSKNRGDYYEQYF. The DNA of the CDR3 is TGTGCCAGCAGTAAAAACAGGGGCGACTACTACGAGCAGTACTTC.

V is TRBV25-1 and J is TRBJ1-2, with D unresolved. Germline-derived CDR1 and CDR2 are MGHDK and SYGVNS. The CDR3 is 13 residues long. Trimming took 6 bases from V and 2 from J, leaving 10 bases between them. Written as DNA, the CDR3 is TGTGCCAGCAGCATGACTGAGAACTATGGCTACACCTTC. It specifies CASSMTENYGYTF.

Concerning this clone: The junction shows a germline mismatch at one end, possibly a read error. CDR3 in amino acids: CTSSLDGPSGLYEQYF. CDR3 bases: TGCACCAGCAGCTTGGATGGGCCTAGCGGACTATACGAGCAGTACTTC. V gene TRBV5-1 combines with J gene TRBJ2-7; the match to TRBD2 covers 7 bases. Per germline, CDR1 SGHRS and CDR2 YFSETQ. This CDR3 has 16 residues.

V gene TRBV21-1 combines with J gene TRBJ2-3; the table's D call TRBD2 went unverified against the DNA. TRBV21-1 is a known pseudogene. CDR3 length equals 14 residues. CDR3 amino acids: CASTGLAFTDTQYF. The CDR3 nucleotides read TGTGCCAGCACGGGACTAGCATTCACAGATACGCAGTATTTT.

The rearrangement joins TRBV5-1 to TRBJ1-3; D unresolved. The V end lost 4 bases, the J end lost 0 bases, and 8 bases lay between the germline ends. CDR1 SGHRS and CDR2 YFSETQ come from the germline V gene. CDR3 length equals 14 residues. In nucleotides, the CDR3 is TGCGCCAGCAGCCCCGGGTCCTCTGGAAACACCATATATTTT. Residues: CASSPGSSGNTIYF.

V usage is TRBV4-1 and J usage is TRBJ1-5; 9 positions match TRBD1. From germline, CDR1 is MGHRA and CDR2 YSYEKL. This CDR3 is built from 14 residues. V was clipped by 4 bases and J by 4 bases; unmatched bases: 2. The DNA of the CDR3 is TGCGCCAGCAGCCCGGGACAGGGTAATCAGCCCCAGCATTTT. Amino acid sequence: CASSPGQGNQPQHF.

The CDR3 is CATSRERVLETQYF. Written as DNA, the CDR3 is TGTGCCACCAGCAGAGAGAGGGTTCTCGAGACCCAGTACTTC. The chain recombines TRBV15 with TRBJ2-5; TRBD2 might be the D (5 bases). Trimming took off 0 bases at V and 5 bases at J, with 10 bases between the two ends. The CDR3 runs to 14 residues. In germline, CDR1 is LNHNV, CDR2 YYDKDF (reference sequence).

The chain carries TRBV5-1 and TRBJ2-5, with D possibly TRBD2 on 5 matching bases. The CDR3 sequence is 15 residues long. Trimming took 4 bases from V and 1 from J, leaving 14 bases between them. The germline gives CDR1 SGHRS, CDR2 YFSETQ. CDR3 region: CASSVEVGGQETQYF. The CDR3 DNA reads TGCGCCAGCAGCGTTGAAGTTGGAGGCCAAGAGACCCAGTACTTC. Supplemented by reference TRBV5-1 and TRBJ2-5, the full variable domain reads KAGVTQTPRYLIKTRGQQVTLSCSPISGHRSVSWYQQTPGQGLQFLFEYFSETQRNKGNFPGRFSGRQFSNSRSEMNVSTLELGDSALYLCASSVEVGGQETQYFGPGTRLLVL.

The chain carries TRBV11-3 and TRBJ2-5; 12 bases match TRBD2. Per the germline V gene, CDR1 is SGHNT and CDR2 is YENEEA. The length of the CDR3 is 16 residues. J gave up 2 bases and V 5 bases, and 6 bases lay outside the gene matches. The CDR3 nucleotides read TGTGCCAGCAGCGAACGGACTAGCGGGATACAAGAGACCCAGTACTTC. Its protein is CASSERTSGIQETQYF.